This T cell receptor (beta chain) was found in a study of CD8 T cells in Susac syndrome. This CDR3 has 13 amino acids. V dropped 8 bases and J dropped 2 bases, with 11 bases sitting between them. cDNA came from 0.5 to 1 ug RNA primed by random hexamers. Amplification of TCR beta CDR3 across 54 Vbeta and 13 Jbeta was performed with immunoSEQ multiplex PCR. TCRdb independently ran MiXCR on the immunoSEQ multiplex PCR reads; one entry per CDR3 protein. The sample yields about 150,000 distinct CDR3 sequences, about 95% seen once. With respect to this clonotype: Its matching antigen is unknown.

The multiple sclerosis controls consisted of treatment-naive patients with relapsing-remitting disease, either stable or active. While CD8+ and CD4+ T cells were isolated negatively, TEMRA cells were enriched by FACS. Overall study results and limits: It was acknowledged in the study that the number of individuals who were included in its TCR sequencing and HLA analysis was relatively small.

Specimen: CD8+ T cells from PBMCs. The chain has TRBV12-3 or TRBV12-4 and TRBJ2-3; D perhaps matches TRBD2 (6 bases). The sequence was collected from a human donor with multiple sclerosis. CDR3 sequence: CASYRDSTDTQYF. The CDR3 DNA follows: TGTGCCAGCTATCGGGACTCCACAGATACGCAGTATTTT.